These 20 T cell receptor beta chains share one sample of origin, sequenced in a study of blood T cell repertoires in COVID-19. Sequencing used immunoSEQ multiplex PCR; TCRdb keeps in-frame clones, though not all of them. The profile shows 160,000 or so clones, 70% to 90% of them singletons. The sequenced material came from PBMCs or T cells enriched from blood (not recorded which). The source is a man in his forties who had recovered from COVID-19.

The rearrangement uses TRBV6-1 and TRBJ2-6; no firm D call. V gave up 2 bases and J gave up 0 bases, with 5 bases separating them. The CDR3 spans 15 residues. Germline CDR1 and CDR2: MNHNS and SASEGT. The CDR3: CASSESTSGANVLTF. The CDR3 DNA sequence: TGTGCCAGCAGTGAAAGCACCTCTGGGGCCAACGTCCTGACTTTC.

The chain links TRBV30 to TRBJ2-7, with D possibly being TRBD1 (5 bases). V lost 0 bases and J lost 1, with 19 bases in between. Germline V CDR1 and CDR2: GTSNPN, SVGIG (reference sequence). This CDR3 is 17 amino acids long. The CDR3 nucleotides are TGTGCCTGGAGTGTAGAACTCGGCAGGGAAATATCCTACGAGCAGTACTTC. It translates to CAWSVELGREISYEQYF.

As to this clone: The same CDR3 also results from other DNA sequences found in this sample. This chain connects TRBV27 to TRBJ2-3; 9 bases align to TRBD2. The ends lost 2 bases at V and 4 bases at J; junction bases unmatched: 4. The CDR3 is 15 residues long. Germline-derived CDR1 and CDR2 are MNHEY and SMNVEV (reference sequence). Written as DNA, the CDR3 is TGTGCCAGCAGTTTACGGGCGGGGGGGCCAGATACGCAGTATTTT. Its translation is CASSLRAGGPDTQYF.

The rearrangement links TRBV18 to TRBJ1-5; 10 nucleotides agree with TRBD1. Germline V gene lookup returns CDR1 KGHSH and CDR2 LQKENI. The CDR3 is 16 amino acids. V was clipped by 3 bases and J by 6 bases; unmatched bases: 8. CDR3 loop: CASSPPGQGSTQPQHF. The CDR3 DNA is TGTGCCAGCTCACCTCCGGGACAGGGGTCCACTCAGCCCCAGCATTTT.

V usage is TRBV30 and J usage is TRBJ2-2, with 8 bases matching TRBD1. Germline V lookup: CDR1 GTSNPN, CDR2 SVGIG (reference sequence). The length of the CDR3 is 13 residues. V lost 8 bases to trimming and J lost 4 bases; unmatched junction nucleotides: 6. This CDR3 reads CASKQGGTGELFF. Written as DNA, the CDR3 is TGTGCCAGTAAACAGGGGGGCACCGGGGAGCTGTTTTTT. Full variable domain (rest looked up from reference TRBV30 and TRBJ2-2): SQTIHQWPATLVQPVGSPLSLECTVEGTSNPNLYWYRQAAGRGLQLLFYSVGIGQISSEVPQNLSASRPQDRQFILSSKKLLLSDSGFYLCASKQGGTGELFFGEGSRLTVL.

The chain joins TRBV19 to TRBJ1-2; D ambiguous. V was shortened by 5 bases and J by 2 bases, with 15 bases between the two germline ends. Germline assignment: CDR1 LNHDA and CDR2 SQIVND (reference sequence). The length of the CDR3 is 15 residues. The CDR3 DNA reads TGTGCCAGTAGTTCCACGGGTGGCCGGAACTATGGCTACACCTTC. Translated, it gives CASSSTGGRNYGYTF. The full variable domain, completed using reference TRBV19 and TRBJ1-2, is DGGITQSPKYLFRKEGQNVTLSCEQNLNHDAMYWYRQDPGQGLRLIYYSQIVNDFQKGDIAEGYSVSREKKESFPLTVTSAQKNPTAFYLCASSSTGGRNYGYTFGSGTRLTVV.

In this sample, this clone turned up a few times. Since the CDR3 does not end with the conserved phenylalanine or tryptophan, this likely comes from a read error. It is unclear where the CDR3 begins or ends on the DNA, so no DNA is shown, and the CDR3 is as TCRdb lists it. This chain uses TRBV21-1 with TRBJ2-3; the DNA was not used to check the table's D call, TRBD1. TRBV21-1 is tagged as a pseudogene. The CDR3 is 9 residues long, counting both termini. The CDR3: CASSNGTLV.

The gene calls are TRBV5-1 and TRBJ2-5; no definite D call. The CDR3 is 14 residues long. V dropped 4 bases and J dropped 5 bases, with 15 bases sitting between them. Per the germline V gene, CDR1 is SGHRS and CDR2 is YFSETQ. The CDR3 DNA reads TGCGCCAGCAGCCAAGACTCTTTTGGGGAGACCCAGTACTTC. The encoded protein is CASSQDSFGETQYF.

This clone was detected only a few times. The CDR3 region is CASSPNFATNEKLFF. In DNA, the CDR3 is TGTGCCAGCAGTCCCAACTTTGCAACTAATGAAAAACTGTTTTTT. J is TRBJ1-4 and V is TRBV27; no firm D call. V lost 5 bases to trimming and J lost 0 bases, with 10 bases between them. Germline V lookup: CDR1 MNHEY, CDR2 SMNVEV (reference sequence). The length of the CDR3 is 15 residues.

This clone was seen a few times. The chain uses TRBV7-9 and TRBJ1-1, with no clear D. The length of the CDR3 is 12 residues. CDR1 SEHNR and CDR2 FQNEAQ come from the germline V gene (reference sequence). The germline V and J ends were trimmed by 5 bases and 3 bases, with 7 bases remaining between them. The CDR3 DNA sequence: TGTGCCAGCAGCCGGGTCTACACTGAAGCTTTCTTT. Translating it yields CASSRVYTEAFF.

The gene calls are TRBV10-2 and TRBJ1-1; TRBD1 aligns across 7 bases. V lost 10 bases, J lost 1 base, and 6 bases stayed unmatched. Germline V gene sequence: CDR1 WSHSY, CDR2 SAAADI. The CDR3 extends over 13 amino acids. CDR3 region: CATSDRPNTEAFF. For the CDR3, the DNA is TGCGCCACTTCGGACAGGCCGAACACTGAAGCTTTCTTT.

The chain employs TRBV3-1 (or the pseudogene TRBV3-2) and TRBJ1-1; D is undetermined. The CDR3 consists of 16 residues. Trimming took 2 bases from V and 1 from J, leaving 14 bases between them. Looked up from germline, CDR1 is LGHDT and CDR2 is YNNKEL (reference sequence). CDR3 in amino acids: CASSQLNPAGNTEAFF. In nucleotides, the CDR3 is TGTGCCAGCAGCCAACTTAATCCGGCAGGGAACACTGAAGCTTTCTTT.

Concerning this clone itself: One junction end disagrees with the germline gene, perhaps due to a read error. The chain joins TRBV29-1 to TRBJ1-1; D might be TRBD1 (5 bases). The CDR3 is 13 amino acids. Germline CDR1 and CDR2: SQVTM and ANQGSEA. CDR3 nucleotides: TGCAACGTTCGGACAAACATGAACACTGAAGCTTTCTTT. It codes for CNVRTNMNTEAFF.

The J gene is TRBJ2-5, the V gene TRBV2, with TRBD2 matching over 12 bases. The V segment lost 1 base and the J segment 2 bases; nucleotides outside the gene matches: 5. There are 17 residues in the CDR3. The germline gives CDR1 SNHLY, CDR2 FYNNEI. The CDR3 reads CASSEDSLAGGQETQYF. CDR3 nucleotide sequence: TGTGCCAGCAGTGAAGACAGTCTAGCGGGGGGGCAAGAGACCCAGTACTTC.

The chain is built from TRBV18 and TRBJ2-1, with TRBD2 identical over 8 bases. V was pared by 3 bases and J by 3 bases, with 7 bases of the junction left unmatched. This CDR3 has 16 amino acids. Germline-derived CDR1 and CDR2 are KGHSH and LQKENI. CDR3 coding DNA: TGTGCCAGCTCACCGGCGACGGGGGGGAGCTACAATGAGCAGTTCTTC. Protein: CASSPATGGSYNEQFF.

V and J are TRBV18 and TRBJ2-7, with 7 bases fitting TRBD1. This CDR3 contains 17 residues. The ends lost 3 bases at V and 3 bases at J; junction bases unmatched: 14. Germline CDR1 is KGHSH and CDR2 is LQKENI. The CDR3 DNA reads TGTGCCAGCTCACCTGAACAGTCCGCTGCAGGGGGCTACGAGCAGTACTTC. Protein: CASSPEQSAAGGYEQYF.

V gene TRBV2 combines with J gene TRBJ2-7, with 8 bases fitting TRBD2. The germline CDR1 and CDR2 sequences are SNHLY and FYNNEI. V trimming: 4 bases; J trimming: 1 base; junction bases outside the gene matches: 6. This CDR3 is 15 amino acids long. This CDR3 reads CASSGWRGESYEQYF. The CDR3 DNA sequence: TGTGCCAGCAGTGGGTGGCGGGGGGAGTCCTACGAGCAGTACTTC.

This chain uses TRBV6-5 with TRBJ1-2; D possibly corresponds to TRBD1 (5 bases). CDR1 is MNHEY and CDR2 is SVGAGI in the germline V gene. The CDR3 has 13 residues. Trimming took 6 bases from V and 1 from J, leaving 9 bases between them. The CDR3 DNA is TGTGCCAGCAGAGGCAGGGTTAACTATGGCTACACCTTC. It is translated as CASRGRVNYGYTF.

The genes are TRBV12-3 or TRBV12-4 and TRBJ2-6, with D uncertain. The CDR3 sequence is 13 residues long. V was trimmed by 6 bases and J by 2 bases, leaving 5 bases between them. CDR3 in DNA: TGTGCCAGCAGCTCCCCTGGGGCCAACGTCCTGACTTTC. Its protein product is CASSSPGANVLTF.

This chain connects TRBV2 to TRBJ2-7, with D unresolved. This CDR3 is built from 14 residues. V lost 8 bases to trimming and J lost 2 bases, with 16 bases between them. The V gene's germline CDR1 is SNHLY and CDR2 FYNNEI. DNA of the CDR3: TGTGCCAGCCACAGTGGGCAGATTCCCTACGAGCAGTACTTC. Encoded protein: CASHSGQIPYEQYF.